This TCR beta chain was identified during a study of Ad26.COV2.S vaccination and SARS-CoV-2 variants. A word on this clone: What it recognizes is unknown.

Here immunoSEQ multiplex PCR was the method, and the copy in TCRdb shows in-frame clones only, minus some. The data contain over 110,000 clones, 75% to 90% of them singletons. V shed 3 bases and J shed 0 bases, with 12 bases lying between them. This CDR3 has 15 residues. From germline, CDR1 is SGHAT and CDR2 FQNNGV. Broader study findings: Vaccinated individuals (as opposed to placebo recipients) had higher spike-specific TCR breadth.

This clonotype was obtained from a human donor who had recovered from COVID-19. The starting material was peripheral blood, obtained after recovery from COVID-19. This chain uses TRBV11-2 with TRBJ2-7; no definite D call. The CDR3 DNA sequence: TGTGCCAGCAGCTTTGGTCCTAGAAGCTCCTACGAGCAGTACTTC. As protein: CASSFGPRSSYEQYF.